This passage covers 28 T cell receptor beta chains from one sample sequenced in a study of cytomegalovirus exposure and HLA in healthy donors (dated 2017 in TCRdb). The library was prepared using the immunoSEQ multiplex PCR assay. For the multiplex PCR, a mixture combining 60 forward primers for TCR Vbeta segments and 13 reverse primers for TCR Jbeta segments was used. TCRdb took over this immuneACCESS table, retaining in-frame rearrangements with V and J assigned. Such tables are incomplete; in checked studies, under half of the missing clones stem from an unresolved V gene, and the remainder is unexplained. A total of about 31,000 clones appear in this sample, less than 55% of them only once. The top ten clonotypes cover around 2% of the sample. Sequencing input: PBMCs. Receptors were obtained from a woman aged 45-65 years in good health and CMV-seronegative.

By share, this clone ranks as large. Different DNA sequences within this sample yield the same CDR3. This chain joins TRBV9 and TRBJ2-2; a weak D match, TRBD2 (5 bases). This CDR3 spans 16 amino acids. Germline CDR1 and CDR2: SGDLS and YYNGEE. V lost 5 bases and J lost 0, with 14 bases in between. The DNA for the CDR3 is TGTGCCAGCAGTGCCGGACTCTTATCGAACACCGGGGAGCTGTTTTTT. Translation gives CASSAGLLSNTGELFF.

A few counts support this clone. This sequence joins TRBV6-5 and TRBJ1-1; D uncertain. The CDR3 is 14 amino acids. CDR1 and CDR2 from the germline V gene are MNHEY and SVGAGI. The V end lost 4 bases, the J end lost 2 bases, and 11 bases lay between the germline ends. The CDR3 protein is CASSSRYSNTEAFF. As DNA, the CDR3 is TGTGCCAGCAGTTCAAGATATAGCAACACTGAAGCTTTCTTT.

This clone was seen just once. The chain recombines TRBV4-1 with TRBJ2-5, with 10 positions matching TRBD2. In germline, CDR1 is MGHRA, CDR2 YSYEKL. V dropped 1 base and J dropped 1; count of bases not matched to a gene: 18. The CDR3 is made up of 21 amino acids. CDR3: CASSQGRGLAVSKGTQETQYF. The CDR3 nucleotides read TGCGCCAGCAGCCAAGGCCGAGGACTAGCGGTCTCCAAGGGCACCCAAGAGACCCAGTACTTC.

The chain has TRBV18 and TRBJ2-5; 9 nucleotides agree with TRBD1. The CDR3 runs 15 residues. V lost 3 bases and J lost 4; bases outside the gene matches: 6. The germline V gene has CDR1 KGHSH and CDR2 LQKENI. The CDR3 coding sequence is TGTGCCAGCTCACCCCGGACAGGGGAGGGAGAGACCCAGTACTTC. Translation: CASSPRTGEGETQYF. Full variable domain (missing parts from reference TRBV18 and TRBJ2-5): NAGVMQNPRHLVRRRGQEARLRCSPMKGHSHVYWYRQLPEEGLKFMVYLQKENIIDESGMPKERFSAEFPKEGPSILRIQQVVRGDSAAYFCASSPRTGEGETQYFGPGTRLLVL.

This clone was detected only a few times. V usage is TRBV6-5 and J usage is TRBJ1-5; 9 nucleotides align to TRBD1. J gave up 9 bases and V 4 bases, and 4 bases lay outside the gene matches. The length of the CDR3 is 13 residues. Germline V gene data show CDR1 as MNHEY and CDR2 as SVGAGI. This CDR3 reads CASSWDRDAPQHF. CDR3 nucleotides: TGTGCCAGCAGTTGGGACAGGGATGCGCCCCAGCATTTT.

This chain connects TRBV5-5 to TRBJ1-4; TRBD1 might be the D (5 bases). The ends were cut back, 0 bases at V and 5 bases at J, with 8 bases in the middle. The CDR3 has 14 amino acids. CDR1 is SGHKS, CDR2 YYEKEE, per germline (reference sequence). CDR3 protein: CASSLGQLNEKLFF. The CDR3 DNA follows: TGTGCCAGCAGCTTGGGACAGCTGAATGAAAAACTGTTTTTT.

This chain links TRBV18 with TRBJ1-4, with 9 nucleotides matching TRBD1. Germline V gives CDR1 KGHSH, CDR2 LQKENI. This CDR3 contains 14 residues. Trimming at V came to 3 bases and at J to 4 bases, leaving 0 bases not matched to a gene. The DNA of the CDR3 is TGTGCCAGCTCACCGGGACAGGGTAATGAAAAACTGTTTTTT. Encoded protein: CASSPGQGNEKLFF.

The chain has TRBV6-1 and TRBJ1-3, with no clear D. The V end was cut by 5 bases, the J end by 0 bases, with 11 bases between. Germline V gene sequence: CDR1 MNHNS, CDR2 SASEGT. The CDR3 totals 15 residues. CDR3 loop: CASSLTGSSGNTIYF. Here the CDR3 DNA reads TGTGCCAGCAGTCTGACTGGCTCCTCTGGAAACACCATATATTTT.

V gene TRBV15 combines with J gene TRBJ2-6, with TRBD2 matching 10 bases. Germline V lookup: CDR1 LNHNV, CDR2 YYDKDF (reference sequence). CDR3 size: 17 residues. Unmatched junction bases numbered 4, after V lost 1 base and J lost 4 bases. CDR3 residues: CATSRVAGGAGANVLTF. CDR3 nucleotides: TGTGCCACCAGCAGAGTAGCGGGGGGTGCAGGGGCCAACGTCCTGACTTTC.

This clone was seen a handful of times. V usage is TRBV6-6 and J usage is TRBJ2-3; 7 bases match TRBD1. The germline CDR1 and CDR2 sequences are MNHNY and SVGAGI (reference sequence). CDR3 size: 12 residues. V was pared by 5 bases and J by 5 bases, with 1 base of the junction left unmatched. The CDR3 DNA sequence: TGTGCCAGCAGTCCAGGGGGAGATACGCAGTATTTT. It is translated as CASSPGGDTQYF.

The genes are TRBV7-9 and TRBJ1-5, with 8 bases lining up with TRBD1. CDR3 size: 15 residues. The germline V gene encodes CDR1 SEHNR and CDR2 FQNEAQ (reference sequence). The trim removed 5 bases at V and 2 bases at J, leaving 5 bases unmatched. This CDR3 reads CASSQGAWGNQPQHF. The CDR3 coding sequence is TGTGCCAGCAGCCAGGGGGCGTGGGGCAATCAGCCCCAGCATTTT.

V gene TRBV7-3 combines with J gene TRBJ2-1, with TRBD2 matching 11 bases. The CDR3 runs to 14 residues. V was clipped by 5 bases and J by 5 bases; unmatched bases: 2. Germline lookup yields CDR1 SGHTA and CDR2 FQGTGA. The CDR3 region is CASSRGLADNEQFF. CDR3 DNA: TGTGCCAGCAGCCGGGGACTAGCGGACAATGAGCAGTTCTTC. The whole variable domain, filled in from reference TRBV7-3 and TRBJ2-1, reads GAGVSQTPSNKVTEKGKYVELRCDPISGHTALYWYRQSLGQGPEFLIYFQGTGAADDSGLPNDRFFAVRPEGSVSTLKIQRTERGDSAVYLCASSRGLADNEQFFGPGTRLTVL.

On this clone: The junction differs from germline at one of its ends, possibly a read error. The chain employs TRBV7-9 and TRBJ2-6; D might be TRBD2 (5 bases). The CDR3 spans 15 residues. Germline lookup yields CDR1 SEHNR and CDR2 FQNEAQ (reference sequence). The CDR3 DNA follows: TGTTCCAGCAGCTTCGGGGTACCTGGGGCCAACGTCCTGACTTTC. Its protein is CSSSFGVPGANVLTF.

The chain employs TRBV28 and TRBJ1-3, with D perhaps TRBD1 (5 bases). Trimming stripped 8 bases from V and 0 bases from J, with 8 bases between. The CDR3 has 13 residues. Germline loops: CDR1 MDHEN, CDR2 SYDVKM. CDR3 DNA: TGTGCCAGCGGGACTAGCTCTGGAAACACCATATATTTT. Translation gives CASGTSSGNTIYF.

This clone was detected only a few times. The rearrangement joins TRBV9 to TRBJ2-2, with 10 bases fitting TRBD2. The CDR3 runs to 16 residues. Germline-derived CDR1 and CDR2 are SGDLS and YYNGEE. The V gene end was trimmed by 7 bases and the J gene end by 1 base; junction bases not matched to a gene: 7. The CDR3 nucleotides are TGTGCCAGCGGTGTAGCGGGAGGTGGGAACACCGGGGAGCTGTTTTTT. Translating gives CASGVAGGGNTGELFF.

This clone came up a few times. The chain combines TRBV7-8 with TRBJ2-1, with D perhaps TRBD2 (5 bases). V lost 1 base and J lost 14, with 15 bases in between. The CDR3 loop spans 13 amino acids. CDR1 is SGHVS, CDR2 FQNEAQ, per germline. Here the CDR3 DNA reads TGTGCCAGCAGCTTAGACGGGGTTGGAGGTGAGTTCTTC. Its translation is CASSLDGVGGEFF. Filled out from reference TRBV7-8 and TRBJ2-1, the complete variable domain reads GAGVSQSPRYKVAKRGQDVALRCDPISGHVSLFWYQQALGQGPEFLTYFQNEAQLDKSGLPSDRFFAERPEGSVSTLKIQRTQQEDSAVYLCASSLDGVGGEFFGPGTRLTVL.

This clone was observed a single time. The rearrangement uses TRBV19 and TRBJ2-7; 8 positions match TRBD2. This CDR3 comprises 16 residues. Germline CDR1 is LNHDA and CDR2 is SQIVND (reference sequence). The junction had 10 bases not matched to a gene; V was cut back by 4 bases and J by 2 bases. CDR3 residues: CASSRSSGQFPYEQYF. In DNA form, the CDR3 reads TGTGCCAGTAGTAGATCTAGCGGGCAATTTCCCTACGAGCAGTACTTC. Combining the CDR3 with reference TRBV19 and TRBJ2-7 gives the whole variable domain DGGITQSPKYLFRKEGQNVTLSCEQNLNHDAMYWYRQDPGQGLRLIYYSQIVNDFQKGDIAEGYSVSREKKESFPLTVTSAQKNPTAFYLCASSRSSGQFPYEQYFGPGTRLTVT.

A single count supports this clone. J is TRBJ2-2 and V is TRBV19; 11 bases align to TRBD1. The CDR3 is made up of 13 amino acids. Losses at the gene ends were 6 bases for V and 7 bases for J; bases not matched to a gene: 1. Germline CDR1 LNHDA, CDR2 SQIVND (reference sequence). CDR3 bases: TGTGCCAGTAGGGACAGGGGGCACGGGGAGCTGTTTTTT. This translates into CASRDRGHGELFF.

The rearrangement joins TRBV2 to TRBJ1-4, with 11 bases that match TRBD1. Germline V gene data show CDR1 as SNHLY and CDR2 as FYNNEI. The CDR3 loop spans 15 amino acids. Trimming cost V 10 bases and J 1 base; bases outside gene matches: 5. In DNA, the CDR3 is TGTGCCACGGACAGGGGGCATGAAACTAATGAAAAACTGTTTTTT. Its protein product is CATDRGHETNEKLFF.

The V and J genes are TRBV27 and TRBJ2-7, with 8 positions matching TRBD1. This CDR3 has 15 residues. CDR1 MNHEY and CDR2 SMNVEV come from the germline V gene (reference sequence). Trimming took 5 bases from V and 2 from J; bases not matched to a gene: 8. CDR3 nucleotide sequence: TGTGCCAGCAGTCCAGGGACAGGACAGGCCTACGAGCAGTACTTC. This encodes CASSPGTGQAYEQYF.

This clone has more than one count but fewer than ten. This chain links TRBV12-2 with TRBJ1-5. TRBV12-2 constitutes a pseudogene. The CDR3 covers 16 residues. The CDR3 DNA sequence: TGTGCAAGTCGCTTACGTTGCTCGGGGGGCTATCAGCCCCAGCATTTT. This sequence encodes CASRLRCSGGYQPQHF.

The chain carries TRBV18 and TRBJ2-7; D is perhaps TRBD2 (6 bases). V lost 6 bases to trimming and J lost 1 base, with 13 bases between them. The CDR3 contains 14 residues. Germline values: CDR1 KGHSH, CDR2 LQKENI. CDR3 sequence: CASSRGDGSYEQYF. CDR3 nucleotides: TGTGCCAGCTCTCGCGGGGACGGATCCTACGAGCAGTACTTC.

This clone has a handful of counts. The chain joins TRBV4-2 to TRBJ2-1; TRBD2 matches 11 bases. The V gene end was trimmed by 2 bases and the J gene end by 8 bases; junction bases not matched to a gene: 8. CDR3 size: 16 residues. The germline V gene encodes CDR1 LGHNA and CDR2 YNFKEQ. CDR3 bases: TGTGCCAGCAGCCAAAATAGCGGGGGGGCCAGGTATGAGCAGTTCTTC. This translates into CASSQNSGGARYEQFF.

The chain is built from TRBV7-2 and TRBJ1-1, with 9 bases matching TRBD1. The CDR3 runs to 13 residues. With V trimmed by 5 bases and J by 8 bases, 6 bases remained unmatched. From germline, CDR1 is SGHTA and CDR2 FQGNSA. The CDR3: CASSPDRGSEAFF. For the CDR3, the DNA is TGTGCCAGCAGCCCGGACAGGGGATCCGAAGCTTTCTTT.

V usage is TRBV4-1 and J usage is TRBJ2-1, with D hard to call. CDR1 MGHRA and CDR2 YSYEKL come from the germline V gene. V was cut by 0 bases and J by 3 bases, with 15 bases left in between. This CDR3 is 17 amino acids long. Here the CDR3 DNA reads TGCGCCAGCAGCCAAGACGCACCTGAGGAGATCTACAATGAGCAGTTCTTC. This codes for CASSQDAPEEIYNEQFF.

The rearrangement uses TRBV15 and TRBJ1-5; TRBD1 matches 7 bases. V was pared by 6 bases and J by 1 base, with 3 bases of the junction left unmatched. The CDR3 is 14 amino acids. Per germline, CDR1 LNHNV and CDR2 YYDKDF (reference sequence). The CDR3 reads CATSPRGSNQPQHF. Written as DNA, the CDR3 is TGTGCCACCAGTCCCAGGGGGAGCAATCAGCCCCAGCATTTT.

V usage is TRBV27 and J usage is TRBJ1-2; TRBD1 agrees at 7 bases. Germline loops: CDR1 MNHEY, CDR2 SMNVEV (reference sequence). The CDR3 contains 15 residues. Trimming took 6 bases from V and 2 from J; bases not matched to a gene: 9. The CDR3 DNA is TGTGCCAGCAGACTACAGGGGAATAAAAACTATGGCTACACCTTC. It translates to CASRLQGNKNYGYTF.

This clone occurred a few times. The chain carries TRBV6-1 and TRBJ2-6, with 8 bases fitting TRBD1. Germline-derived CDR1 and CDR2 are MNHNS and SASEGT. Trimming cost V 4 bases and J 0 bases; bases outside gene matches: 5. CDR3 size: 17 residues. The CDR3 loop is CASSGTGPLSGANVLTF. In nucleotides, the CDR3 is TGTGCCAGCAGTGGGACAGGGCCCCTCTCTGGGGCCAACGTCCTGACTTTC.